Listed below are T cell receptor beta chains from one sample, sequenced in a study of blood T cells in healthy people across ages. TCRdb redid the calling of the 5' RACE reads with MiXCR, one entry per CDR3 protein. The repertoire holds about 900,000 distinct CDR3 sequences, with roughly 50% as singletons. Material for sequencing was blood. All receptors come from a man under 40 in good health. The CDR3 runs from the conserved cysteine through the conserved F or W. D genes are given only for firm matches. Rows give clone size only sometimes, using once, few, many, or a class for an expanded clone.

V gene	J gene	D gene	clone size	CDR3 protein	CDR3 DNA
TRBV7-2	TRBJ1-5	TRBD1	-	CASSLAEDREDQPQHF	TGTGCCAGCAGCTTAGCCGAGGACAGGGAGGATCAGCCCCAGCATTTT
TRBV6-2/TRBV6-3	TRBJ1-5	TRBD1	-	CASRWDRNQPQHF	TGTGCCAGCAGATGGGACAGGAATCAGCCCCAGCATTTT
TRBV29-1	TRBJ2-7	-	-	CSVRHRYEQYF	TGCAGCGTTCGACATCGGTACGAGCAGTACTTC
TRBV14	TRBJ2-1	TRBD1	-	CASSIRDRVYNEQFF	TGTGCCAGCAGCATCCGGGACAGGGTCTACAATGAGCAGTTCTTC
TRBV5-1	TRBJ1-2	-	-	CASSPGAPNYGYTF	TGCGCCAGCAGCCCAGGGGCCCCTAACTATGGCTACACCTTC
TRBV30	TRBJ1-1	-	-	CAWSVASDGWMNTEAFF	TGTGCCTGGAGTGTCGCCTCGGACGGTTGGATGAACACTGAAGCTTTCTTT
TRBV27	TRBJ2-5	-	-	CASSPVSGFAETQYF	TGTGCCAGCAGCCCCGTATCAGGGTTTGCCGAGACCCAGTACTTC
TRBV4-1	TRBJ2-7	-	many	CASSQGSEQYF	TGCGCCAGCAGCCAAGGTAGCGAGCAGTACTTC
TRBV5-6	TRBJ1-2	TRBD1	many	CASSSGTGGHGYTF	TGTGCCAGCAGCTCCGGGACAGGGGGCCATGGCTACACCTTC
TRBV27	TRBJ1-2	TRBD1	-	CASSSTGVAGYTF	TGTGCCAGCAGTTCTACAGGGGTCGCTGGCTACACCTTC
TRBV6-6	TRBJ2-1	TRBD1	few	CASSGGDRDYNEQFF	TGTGCCAGCAGTGGAGGGGACAGGGACTACAATGAGCAGTTCTTC
TRBV5-1	TRBJ2-5	-	few	CASSFSQPQETQYF	TGCGCCAGCAGCTTCAGTCAGCCTCAAGAGACCCAGTACTTC
TRBV6-4	TRBJ2-2	-	many	CASSFTGSTGELFF	TGTGCCAGCAGTTTTACAGGGTCCACCGGGGAGCTGTTTTTT
TRBV4-1	TRBJ1-2	TRBD1	-	CASSQEVDRDRGYTF	TGCGCCAGCAGCCAAGAAGTTGACAGGGACCGAGGCTACACCTTC
TRBV6-4	TRBJ2-5	TRBD2	-	CASSDSASGGAEQYF	TGTGCCAGCAGTGACTCGGCTAGCGGGGGGGCTGAGCAGTACTTC
TRBV5-4	TRBJ2-1	-	few	CASSSNSGNEQFF	TGTGCCAGCAGCTCGAATAGCGGCAATGAGCAGTTCTTC
TRBV7-2	TRBJ1-6	-	many	CASSPPGRDSPLHF	TGTGCCAGCAGCCCGCCCGGTCGGGATTCACCCCTCCACTTT
TRBV4-3	TRBJ2-2	TRBD1	-	CASSQPTGQGKPGELFF	TGCGCCAGCAGCCAACCAACGGGACAGGGAAAACCCGGGGAGCTGTTTTTT
TRBV9	TRBJ2-3	-	once	CASSVAGRFEGTQYF	TGTGCCAGCAGCGTAGCTGGAAGATTCGAAGGTACGCAGTATTTT
TRBV10-3	TRBJ1-2	-	few	CAISESRDIPFYGYTF	TGTGCCATCAGTGAGTCGAGGGACATACCCTTCTATGGCTACACCTTC
TRBV10-3	TRBJ1-1	-	few	CAISESRGGPEAFF	TGTGCCATCAGTGAGTCTAGGGGGGGCCCTGAAGCTTTCTTT
TRBV5-1	TRBJ2-4	-	-	CASSVRQGGLGKQYF	TGCGCCAGCAGCGTTAGACAGGGAGGGCTCGGCAAGCAGTACTTC
TRBV4-1	TRBJ2-3	TRBD2	many	CASSQGEGTEYTQYF	TGCGCCAGCAGCCAAGGGGAGGGGACGGAGTATACGCAGTATTTT
TRBV11-3	TRBJ2-7	-	-	CASSLDRALVYEQYF	TGTGCCAGCAGCTTAGATCGGGCCCTCGTTTACGAGCAGTACTTC
TRBV6-5	TRBJ1-5	TRBD1	few	CATRDRLNQPQHF	TGTGCCACCAGGGACAGATTAAACCAGCCCCAGCATTTT
TRBV20-1	TRBJ2-7	TRBD2	few	CSAKVPQRGGYEQYF	TGCAGTGCTAAGGTCCCCCAGCGGGGGGGCTACGAGCAGTACTTC
TRBV20-1	TRBJ2-6	-	-	CSASPSGANVLTF	TGCAGTGCTAGCCCTTCTGGGGCCAACGTCCTGACTTTC
TRBV20-1	TRBJ2-6	TRBD2	-	CSARGVRAGGYSSGANVLTF	TGCAGTGCCCGGGGGGTGCGAGCGGGGGGATACAGCTCTGGGGCCAACGTCCTGACTTTC
TRBV6-1	TRBJ1-1	-	-	CASSEWQGTEAFF	TGTGCCAGCAGTGAATGGCAGGGGACTGAAGCTTTCTTT
TRBV29-1	TRBJ1-2	TRBD1	-	CSVATGDGYTF	TGCAGCGTCGCTACAGGGGATGGCTACACCTTC
TRBV5-1	TRBJ2-7	TRBD1	-	CAGSLGQGASVFYEQYF	TGCGCCGGCAGCTTGGGACAGGGGGCCTCGGTATTCTACGAGCAGTACTTC
TRBV9	TRBJ1-1	-	-	CASSVVAGANTEAFF	TGTGCCAGCAGCGTAGTTGCAGGGGCGAACACTGAAGCTTTCTTT
TRBV4-1	TRBJ2-1	-	-	CASSHAASSYNEQFF	TGCGCCAGCAGCCACGCGGCTAGCTCCTACAATGAGCAGTTCTTC
TRBV27	TRBJ2-5	-	many	CASSGGIQETQYF	TGTGCCAGCAGTGGCGGGATCCAAGAGACCCAGTACTTC
TRBV7-2	TRBJ2-3	TRBD2	many	CASSLGTGGRDTQYF	TGTGCCAGCAGCTTAGGAACGGGGGGGAGAGATACGCAGTATTTT
TRBV6-5	TRBJ1-3	-	-	CASSYSIKGRGNTIYF	TGTGCCAGCAGTTACTCGATCAAGGGGCGGGGAAACACCATATATTTT
TRBV6-2/TRBV6-3	TRBJ2-7	-	few	CASSDYGGYEQYF	TGTGCCAGCAGTGACTATGGCGGGTACGAGCAGTACTTC
TRBV3-1	TRBJ1-5	TRBD1	-	CASSLGTGPQPQHF	TGTGCCAGCAGCCTTGGGACAGGGCCTCAGCCCCAGCATTTT
TRBV4-1	TRBJ2-1	TRBD2	-	CASSHALAGGYNEQFF	TGCGCCAGCAGCCACGCACTAGCGGGGGGATACAATGAGCAGTTCTTC
TRBV7-8	TRBJ2-7	-	-	CASSYRDWVKDGQYF	TGTGCCAGCAGCTACCGGGACTGGGTTAAAGACGGCCAGTACTTC
TRBV3-1	TRBJ1-2	-	-	CASSQGTVDDGYTF	TGTGCCAGCAGCCAAGGGACAGTCGACGATGGCTACACCTTC
TRBV6-4	TRBJ2-2	TRBD2	-	CASSDSVAGAHTGELFF	TGTGCCAGCAGTGACTCGGTAGCGGGGGCCCACACCGGGGAGCTGTTTTTT
TRBV28	TRBJ2-1	-	-	CASSMYHNEQFF	TGTGCCAGCAGTATGTATCACAATGAGCAGTTCTTC
TRBV10-3	TRBJ1-2	TRBD1	-	CAITSPGQGGGYTF	TGTGCCATCACCAGTCCGGGACAGGGCGGAGGCTACACCTTC
TRBV4-3	TRBJ2-2	TRBD2	few	CASSQDPAGGSNTGELFF	TGCGCCAGCAGCCAAGATCCAGCGGGGGGATCGAACACCGGGGAGCTGTTTTTT